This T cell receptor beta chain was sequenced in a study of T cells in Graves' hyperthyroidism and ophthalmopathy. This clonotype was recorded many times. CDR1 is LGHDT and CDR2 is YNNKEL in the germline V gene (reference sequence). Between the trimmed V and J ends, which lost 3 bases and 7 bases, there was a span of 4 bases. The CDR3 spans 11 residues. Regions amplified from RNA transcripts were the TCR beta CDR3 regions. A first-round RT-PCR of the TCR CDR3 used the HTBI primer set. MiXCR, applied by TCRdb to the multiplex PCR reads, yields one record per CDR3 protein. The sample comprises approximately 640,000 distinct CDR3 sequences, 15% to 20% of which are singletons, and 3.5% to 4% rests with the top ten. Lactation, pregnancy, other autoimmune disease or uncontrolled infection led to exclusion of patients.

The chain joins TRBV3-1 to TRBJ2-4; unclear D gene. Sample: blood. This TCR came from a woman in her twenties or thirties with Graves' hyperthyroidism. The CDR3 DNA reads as TGTGCCAGCAGCCAGTTTAACATTCAGTACTTC. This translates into CASSQFNIQYF.